This T cell receptor beta chain was captured by sequencing in a study of cytomegalovirus exposure and HLA in healthy donors. General study points: In a later analysis, an Asian-associated ancestry cluster reportedly showed fewer N-insertions than the 666-donor mean.

This PCR relied on a set of 60 Vbeta primers and 13 Jbeta primers. Data came from immunoSEQ multiplex PCR; TCRdb stores just in-frame clones and leaves some out. The sample records some 70,000 clones, under 85% being singletons. Losses at the gene ends were 6 bases for V and 6 bases for J; bases not matched to a gene: 8. The CDR3 is 15 residues long. CDR1 and CDR2 (germline): ENHRY, SYGVKD. About this clone: Antigen: not known.

Source material: PBMCs. The TCR originated in a male donor in good health and CMV-seropositive. This chain joins TRBV10-3 and TRBJ1-6, with 7 bases that match TRBD1. The DNA of the CDR3 is TGTGCCATCAGCTTGACAGGGCGGTTTAATTCACCCCTCCACTTT. Translated, it gives CAISLTGRFNSPLHF.